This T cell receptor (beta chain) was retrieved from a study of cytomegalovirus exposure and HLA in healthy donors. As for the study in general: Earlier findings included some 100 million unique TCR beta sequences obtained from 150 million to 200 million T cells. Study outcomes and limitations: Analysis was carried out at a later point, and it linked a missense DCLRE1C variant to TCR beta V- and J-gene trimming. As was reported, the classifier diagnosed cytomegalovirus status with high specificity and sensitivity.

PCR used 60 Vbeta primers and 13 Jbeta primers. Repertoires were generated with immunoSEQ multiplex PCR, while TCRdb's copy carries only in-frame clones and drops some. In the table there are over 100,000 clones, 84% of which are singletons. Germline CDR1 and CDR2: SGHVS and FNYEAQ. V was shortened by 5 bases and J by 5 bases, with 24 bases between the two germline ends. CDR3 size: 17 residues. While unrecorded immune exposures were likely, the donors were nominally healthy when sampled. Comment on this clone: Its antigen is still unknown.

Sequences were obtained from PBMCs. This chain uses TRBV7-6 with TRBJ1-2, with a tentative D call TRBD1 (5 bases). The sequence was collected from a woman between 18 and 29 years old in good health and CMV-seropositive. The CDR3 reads CASSPSSPGGALYGYTF. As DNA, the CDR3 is TGTGCCAGCAGCCCCTCTAGCCCCGGAGGGGCCTTATATGGCTACACCTTC.